This T cell receptor (beta chain) is drawn from a study of T cells in Graves' hyperthyroidism and ophthalmopathy. Researchers amplified the TCR beta CDR3 regions from RNA transcripts. Carried out on the TCR CDR3, a first-round RT-PCR used the HTBI primer set. TCRdb called the multiplex PCR reads again in MiXCR, with one record for every CDR3 protein. The sample gives 400,000 or so distinct CDR3 sequences, around 13% of which show up once; around a fifth is in the top ten. The germline CDR1 and CDR2 sequences are MNHEY and SMNVEV (reference sequence). V was cut by 8 bases and J by 6 bases, with 15 bases left in between. The length of the CDR3 is 13 residues. General study points: Through a model of 13 V-J features, ophthalmopathy was separated from stable hyperthyroidism.

This clonotype was seen at least ten times. Its antigen is not known. The TCR sequence derives from a woman aged 25-40 years with Graves' ophthalmopathy. This chain links TRBV27 with TRBJ2-3, with D perhaps TRBD2 (7 bases). What was sequenced was blood. In DNA, the CDR3 is TGTGCCAGCGGGGGGGGGCGCGGGGATACGCAGTATTTT. It encodes CASGGGRGDTQYF.